Below, 26 T cell receptor beta chains from the same sample are listed, as sequenced in a study of read filtering for tumor transcriptome and immune sequencing. This library used roughly 370 ng RNA and molecular barcoded adaptors spanning alpha/delta and beta/gamma chains. Via MiXCR, TCRdb re-called the reads, giving one row per CDR3 protein. This table holds tens of thousands of distinct CDR3 sequences, approximately 17% found once. The source material was a population of CD138-negative cells sorted from bone marrow. The source is a donor at least 40 years old with multiple myeloma.

This clonotype was picked up many times. The rearrangement uses TRBV6-2 or TRBV6-3 and TRBJ2-5; D is possibly TRBD2 (5 bases). This CDR3 is 13 amino acids long. V dropped 8 bases and J dropped 3 bases, with 13 bases sitting between them. CDR1 is MNHEY and CDR2 is SVGEGT in the germline V gene. The CDR3 DNA reads as TGTGCCAGCCGACTCAGCGGTGAAGAGACCCAGTACTTC. Translation: CASRLSGEETQYF.

This clonotype was seen only a few times. The J gene is TRBJ2-3, the V gene TRBV5-4; TRBD2 matches 8 bases. The germline V gene has CDR1 SGHNT and CDR2 YYREEE (reference sequence). V lost 1 base and J lost 3; bases outside the gene matches: 4. The CDR3 spans 15 residues. CDR3 residues: CASSLRGGRTDTQYF. The CDR3 DNA reads as TGTGCCAGCAGCTTGCGGGGGGGCCGGACAGATACGCAGTATTTT.

This chain uses TRBV20-1 with TRBJ2-3; a weak D match, TRBD2 (5 bases). V gave up 7 bases and J gave up 5 bases, with 13 bases separating them. Germline V lookup: CDR1 DFQATT, CDR2 SNEGSKA (reference sequence). This CDR3 has 12 residues. This CDR3 is CSVMERVDTQYF. In nucleotides, the CDR3 is TGCAGTGTCATGGAGAGGGTAGATACGCAGTATTTT.

The V call is TRBV18, the J call TRBJ2-1, with D possibly TRBD2 on 6 matching bases. Germline V gives CDR1 KGHSH, CDR2 LQKENI. V was pared by 6 bases and J by 6 bases, with 18 bases between. CDR3 length: 15 residues. CDR3: CASSVSYRDFNEQFF. CDR3 sequence (DNA): TGTGCCAGCTCTGTATCATACCGGGACTTCAATGAGCAGTTCTTC.

This clonotype has ten or more counts. The CDR3 sequence: CASSIPGRTGGDTQYF. CDR3 DNA: TGTGCCAGTAGTATACCAGGCCGGACAGGGGGAGATACGCAGTATTTT. The rearrangement uses TRBV19 and TRBJ2-3; 10 nucleotides line up with TRBD1. V gave up 2 bases and J gave up 5 bases; unmatched junction bases: 7. Looked up from germline, CDR1 is LNHDA and CDR2 is SQIVND (reference sequence). CDR3 length: 16 residues.

This clonotype was recorded at least ten times. V usage is TRBV10-3 and J usage is TRBJ1-1; 12 bases line up with TRBD1. Germline V lookup: CDR1 ENHRY, CDR2 SYGVKD. There are 15 residues in the CDR3. The V gene end was trimmed by 6 bases and the J gene end by 3 bases; junction bases not matched to a gene: 5. The CDR3 sequence is CAIRGDRGHDTEAFF. Here the CDR3 DNA reads TGTGCCATCAGAGGGGACAGGGGGCATGACACTGAAGCTTTCTTT.

This clonotype was seen ten or more times. This chain's CDR3 is CASVSSGSYEQYF. The CDR3 DNA is TGTGCCAGCGTGAGTAGCGGGAGTTACGAGCAGTACTTC. The V gene is TRBV28, the J gene TRBJ2-7; 9 bases map to TRBD2. V was clipped by 8 bases and J by 4 bases; unmatched bases: 6. CDR3 length equals 13 residues. Germline V CDR1 and CDR2: MDHEN, SYDVKM.

This clonotype was counted many times. J is TRBJ2-3 and V is TRBV11-2; D is unclear. This CDR3 has 11 residues. V lost 6 bases and J lost 4, with 5 bases in between. Germline CDR1 is SGHAT and CDR2 is FQNNGV. CDR3 residues: CASSTSDTQYF. Here the CDR3 DNA reads TGTGCCAGCAGTACCTCAGATACGCAGTATTTT. Full variable domain (remainder filled in from reference TRBV11-2 and TRBJ2-3): EAGVAQSPRYKIIEKRQSVAFWCNPISGHATLYWYQQILGQGPKLLIQFQNNGVVDDSQLPKDRFSAERLKGVDSTLKIQPAKLEDSAVYLCASSTSDTQYFGPGTRLTVL.

This clonotype was detected many times. This chain joins TRBV28 and TRBJ2-6; D might be TRBD1 or TRBD2, each matching 5 bases. Trimming removed 3 bases at V and 1 base at J, with 7 bases between. The CDR3 consists of 15 residues. Germline CDR1 MDHEN, CDR2 SYDVKM. CDR3 loop: CASSFGGSGANVLTF. The CDR3 region has the DNA TGTGCCAGCAGTTTTGGGGGTTCTGGGGCCAACGTCCTGACTTTC.

This clonotype was recorded at least ten times. This rearrangement joins TRBV5-1 to TRBJ2-3; D is unclear. Trimming shortened V by 0 bases and J by 4 bases, and 15 bases separated the two germline ends. This CDR3 region has 16 residues. Germline CDR1 SGHRS, CDR2 YFSETQ. The CDR3 reads CASSLAGQSFPDTQYF. As DNA, the CDR3 is TGCGCCAGCAGCTTGGCAGGTCAATCCTTCCCAGATACGCAGTATTTT.

This clonotype was detected a few times. The chain employs TRBV5-4 and TRBJ2-3; 10 bases map to TRBD2. CDR3 length: 16 residues. The germline CDR1 and CDR2 sequences are SGHNT and YYREEE (reference sequence). Trimming removed 3 bases from V and 3 bases from J; junction bases left unmatched: 7. This CDR3 is CASSSRLAGDTDTQYF. In DNA form, the CDR3 reads TGTGCCAGCAGCTCCCGTCTAGCGGGAGATACAGATACGCAGTATTTT.

This clonotype has at least ten counts. The J gene is TRBJ2-7, the V gene TRBV30; D is unresolved. CDR1 GTSNPN and CDR2 SVGIG come from the germline V gene (reference sequence). V gave up 0 bases and J gave up 5 bases, with 20 bases separating them. The CDR3 is 16 amino acids. This CDR3 is CAWSVGQLNSKNEQYF. In DNA, the CDR3 is TGTGCCTGGAGTGTAGGTCAGCTCAACTCTAAAAACGAGCAGTACTTC. Drawing the rest from reference TRBV30 and TRBJ2-7, the complete variable domain is SQTIHQWPATLVQPVGSPLSLECTVEGTSNPNLYWYRQAAGRGLQLLFYSVGIGQISSEVPQNLSASRPQDRQFILSSKKLLLSDSGFYLCAWSVGQLNSKNEQYFGPGTRLTVT.

This clonotype was observed a handful of times. Mismatch with germline at one junction end may stem from a read error. V usage is TRBV10-3 and J usage is TRBJ1-4; perhaps TRBD1 as D (5 bases). CDR1 is ENHRY and CDR2 is SYGVKD in the germline V gene. This CDR3 region has 16 residues. The CDR3 is CASSDLRDRANEKLFF. CDR3 nucleotide sequence: TGTGCCAGCAGTGATCTAAGGGACCGAGCTAATGAAAAACTGTTTTTT.

The genes are TRBV7-8 and TRBJ2-3; TRBD2 agrees at 9 bases. V was pared by 5 bases and J by 0 bases, with 6 bases of the junction left unmatched. The CDR3 totals 16 residues. Germline V lookup: CDR1 SGHVS, CDR2 FQNEAQ. The CDR3 loop is CASSPRTSASTDTQYF. The CDR3 bases are TGTGCCAGCAGCCCGCGGACTAGCGCGAGCACAGATACGCAGTATTTT.

The chain carries TRBV20-1 and TRBJ2-7; the D is unclear. Germline V gene sequence: CDR1 DFQATT, CDR2 SNEGSKA (reference sequence). The CDR3 covers 16 residues. V was shortened by 0 bases and J by 0 bases, with 15 bases between the two germline ends. CDR3 DNA sequence: TGCAGTGCTAGAGACGTCTCAGGCCCCGGCTCCTACGAGCAGTACTTC. Translated, it gives CSARDVSGPGSYEQYF.

The J gene is TRBJ2-7, the V gene TRBV5-6, with D possibly TRBD2 on 5 matching bases. Germline CDR1 and CDR2: SGHDT and YYEEEE. V lost 1 base to trimming and J lost 6 bases, with 26 bases between them. The CDR3 is 18 residues long. The CDR3 DNA reads TGTGCCAGCAGCTTGTCTCGTCAGACCCGGGAAGGGCACTGCGAGCAGTACTTC. Its protein product is CASSLSRQTREGHCEQYF.

The chain couples TRBV6-6 to TRBJ2-5; the match to TRBD2 covers 7 bases. The germline CDR1 and CDR2 sequences are MNHNY and SVGAGI (reference sequence). The CDR3 spans 15 residues. The J segment lost 2 bases and the V segment lost 6 bases, leaving 9 bases of the junction unmatched. CDR3 in DNA: TGTGCCAGCAGCGTCGGGGGGAGGCGGCAAGAGACCCAGTACTTC. Its protein product is CASSVGGRRQETQYF.

Worth noting for this clonotype: One end of the junction is discordant with germline, which a read error may explain. The chain couples TRBV5-1 to TRBJ2-1, with 7 positions matching TRBD1. CDR1 and CDR2 (germline): SGHRS, YFSETQ. The CDR3 runs 15 residues. The CDR3 reads CASSLGTGWYSEQFF. The DNA of the CDR3 is TGCGCCAGCAGCTTGGGGACAGGTTGGTACAGTGAGCAGTTCTTC. The whole variable domain, filled in from reference TRBV5-1 and TRBJ2-1, reads KAGVTQTPRYLIKTRGQQVTLSCSPISGHRSVSWYQQTPGQGLQFLFEYFSETQRNKGNFPGRFSGRQFSNSRSEMNVSTLELGDSALYLCASSLGTGWYSEQFFGPGTRLTVL.

This clonotype is judged medium-sized. V is TRBV20-1 and J is TRBJ2-1; 7 bases are a match to TRBD1. This CDR3 contains 12 residues. V lost 6 bases and J lost 5; bases outside the gene matches: 4. Germline CDR1 reads DFQATT; CDR2 reads SNEGSKA (reference sequence). The CDR3 sequence is CSAPRGHNEQFF. As DNA, the CDR3 is TGCAGTGCCCCTAGGGGGCACAATGAGCAGTTCTTC.

The rearrangement uses TRBV5-4 and TRBJ2-2; D not certain. This CDR3 comprises 14 residues. Germline CDR1 is SGHNT and CDR2 is YYREEE (reference sequence). With 7 bases removed from V and 5 bases from J, the gap between germline ends came to 15 bases. CDR3 sequence: CASQIGVGTGELFF. In DNA form, the CDR3 reads TGTGCCAGCCAGATCGGAGTAGGAACCGGGGAGCTGTTTTTT.

Worth noting for this clonotype: The conserved final phenylalanine or tryptophan is absent from the CDR3, which likely points to a read error. The chain employs TRBV7-7 and TRBJ2-7, with D unresolved. The CDR3 is made up of 14 amino acids. The germline gives CDR1 SSHAT, CDR2 FNYEAQ (reference sequence). Here the CDR3 reads CASSSIPAPYEQYS. In nucleotides, the CDR3 is TGTGCTAGCAGCTCCATACCGGCCCCCTACGAGCAGTACTCC.

This clonotype occurred many times. This chain uses TRBV5-5 with TRBJ2-3, with 7 nucleotides matching TRBD2. CDR1 is SGHKS and CDR2 is YYEKEE in the germline V gene (reference sequence). The CDR3 has 15 residues. Trimming at V came to 4 bases and at J to 4 bases, leaving 9 bases not matched to a gene. The CDR3 here is CASSPQAAGADTQYF. CDR3 coding DNA: TGTGCCAGCAGCCCTCAGGCCGCGGGGGCAGATACGCAGTATTTT.

This rearrangement joins TRBV5-6 to TRBJ2-1; TRBD2 agrees at 11 bases. The trim removed 1 base at V and 9 bases at J, leaving 12 bases unmatched. The germline V gene has CDR1 SGHDT and CDR2 YYEEEE. The CDR3 totals 17 residues. CDR3 residues: CASSLILAGGSRSEQFF. The CDR3 DNA follows: TGTGCCAGCAGCTTGATCCTAGCGGGGGGTAGTAGGAGTGAGCAGTTCTTC.

This clonotype was picked up many times. The V gene is TRBV20-1, the J gene TRBJ2-5, with 8 bases identical to TRBD2. V trimming: 0 bases; J trimming: 4 bases; junction bases outside the gene matches: 4. This CDR3 comprises 14 residues. CDR1 is DFQATT, CDR2 SNEGSKA, per germline (reference sequence). The CDR3 spells CSARDVTSVETQYF. Written as DNA, the CDR3 is TGCAGTGCTAGAGATGTGACTAGCGTAGAGACCCAGTACTTC.

This clonotype was counted many times. This chain links TRBV20-1 with TRBJ2-7; tentatively, D is TRBD2 (5 bases). Germline loops: CDR1 DFQATT, CDR2 SNEGSKA (reference sequence). The ends were cut back, 6 bases at V and 6 bases at J, with 39 bases in the middle. The CDR3 loop spans 20 amino acids. The CDR3 DNA reads as TGCAGTGCGAGTAATCTCGATTTTGGACTCCCGGGCCTCCAAGGGCGCGAGCAGTACTTC. Its translation: CSASNLDFGLPGLQGREQYF.

The rearrangement links TRBV27 to TRBJ2-5; 11 nucleotides align to TRBD1. V lost 7 bases to trimming and J lost 1 base; unmatched junction nucleotides: 5. CDR1 is MNHEY, CDR2 SMNVEV, per germline (reference sequence). The CDR3 runs to 15 residues. The CDR3 protein is CASKPGTGGQETQYF. CDR3 nucleotide sequence: TGTGCCAGCAAGCCCGGGACAGGGGGCCAAGAGACCCAGTACTTC.